What follows describes a single T cell receptor beta chain. It has no known antigen specificity. Within one base of it there is no much larger clone, and no base qualities were kept. The entry originates in a study of shared clonotypes between healthy human individuals (TCRdb year 2020). At the level of the whole study: The cohort included a few men and a couple of women between 18 and 49 years of age. Different laboratories and diverse techniques were used to prepare libraries and sequence TCR repertoires, to increase sequencing depth and limit assay-specific biases. To estimate repertoire size and how much clonotypes are shared between individuals, the study performed deep sequencing of blood TCR repertoires from about five healthy adults. Leukapheresis yielded between about 0.9 and 9 billion PBMCs per donor. For each donor, three plates each were used for CD4 naive and CD4 memory, two plates were used for CD8 naive, and one plate was used for CD8 memory.

Based on the germline V gene (reference sequence), the CDR1 and CDR2 sequences are MNHEY and SMNVEV. The V end gives up 7 bases and the J end 5 bases, leaving 6 bases in the junction not matched to a gene. Taken from cysteine to phenylalanine, the CDR3 has 13 residues. Left in the record is the CDR3 DNA by itself, 39 bases read in frame from the first base. The donors were healthy, HIV-negative adults who had no recently reported acute infections or vaccinations. Every donor was a Caucasian adult residing in Nashville, Tennessee, USA. CD4+ T cells were enriched by magnetic negative selection; naive cells were then positively selected on CD45RA, and the negative fraction formed the memory subset. After blood collection by leukapheresis, PBMCs were isolated using Ficoll-Histopaque density gradient centrifugation and then cryopreserved in the vapor phase of liquid nitrogen. Analytical flow cytometry was used to check the purity and quantity of every magnetically sorted T cell population. From each sorted fraction, genomic DNA was isolated and quantified by UV absorbance on a Nanodrop 2000c.

Using the deep immunoSEQ assay, multiplex PCR amplified TCR CDR3 regions from genomic DNA. Extracted genomic DNA from each cell subset was spread evenly across all wells of several immunoSEQ 96-well plates, with each plate serving as a replicate. For sorted subsets, 200 to 250 ng genomic DNA, equal to 30,000 or so T cell genomes, was loaded into each replicate PCR. The purified libraries were quantified using a Qubit 3.0 fluorometer, sized with a Bioanalyzer 2100, and then quantified again using the KAPA Library Quantification kit. Each immunoSEQ 96-well plate was sequenced on its own single-read 150-cycle Illumina NextSeq 550 flow cell. On the study's bioinformatics: Because only junctional sequences without quality scores were contained in the immunoSEQ output, filtering matching that applied to full-length reads could not be performed. To assign V/J genes and CDR3, sequences were annotated using PyIR, a Python wrapper for IgBLAST v1.9, with IMGT germline references. Reads were removed for weak V/J assignments (E-value above 1e-6), missing CDR3, stop codons, out-of-frame junctions, or ambiguous translated residues. A V3J clonotype was defined by an identical inferred V gene, J gene, and CDR3 amino acid sequence. To compute the percentage overlap between repertoires, the number of shared unique clonotypes was divided by the size of the smaller repertoire. Repertoire richness was assessed with RTK rarefaction, the Chao1 estimator, and Recon v2.1 estimates of unobserved clonotypes. Generation probabilities were computed with OLGA for all TCRbeta clonotypes obtained by the gDNA method from several donors. The clones in this table, taken by TCRdb from immuneACCESS, are in-frame only. Not every clone is retained; where verified, under half of the shortfall comes from an unresolved V gene, and the cause of the rest is unknown. The DNA gave D and trimming, while V, J and clone size come from that table. This sample gives 1,100,000 or so clones in total; around 78% of them show up just once. 0.5% to 0.6% of the sample is taken by the ten largest.

Results the study describes overall, beyond this receptor: Because the study included only a small number of donors, the genetic and exposure-history diversity represented was limited. When several donors were compared, the shared fraction of clonotypes was about 5.5% for naive CD4, roughly 3.3% for naive CD8, 2% to 2.5% for memory CD4, and around 0.37% for memory CD8. Compared with non-shared clonotypes, the clonotypes found in all four sorted-subset donors had higher generation probabilities. Pairwise subsampling indicated that sequencing depth was expected to affect the degree of clonotype sharing among donors. Only blood was sampled, and tissue TCR repertoires likely differ from those in blood. Estimated clonotype richness was generally larger for naive than for memory subsets. Rarefaction of sorted-subset datasets indicated incomplete sequencing despite the large sequencing depth.

Sequencing was carried out using memory CD4+ T cells from PBMCs. The sample's cell subset or site label, decoded: CD45RA-negative fraction. The rearranged chain carries TRBV27 and TRBJ1-1; TRBD1 matches 8 bases in the middle. This receptor was identified in a man aged 18 to 29 in good health. Some clones in this sample may be carry-over from other donors' samples. CDR3 sequence: CASNLNRGTEAFF. The sequenced DNA: TGTGCCAGCAACTTAAACAGGGGGACTGAAGCTTTCTTT.